The clone carrying this T cell receptor beta chain was found a few times. Germline V lookup: CDR1 ENHRY, CDR2 SYGVKD. There are 17 residues in the CDR3. Deletions cut 11 bases from V and 0 bases from J, with 20 bases between. Unique molecular identifiers were incorporated into the prepared TCRbeta library. TCRdb re-derived calls from the PCR reads in MiXCR, one entry per CDR3 protein. The sample includes some 530,000 distinct CDR3 sequences, under 15% seen only once; the top ten take approximately 5.4%. The data derive from a study of T-cell reconstitution after alpha-beta-depleted transplantation in children.

The clonotype comes from a human donor who donated a stem cell graft to a child with combined immunodeficiency. The chain uses TRBV10-3 and TRBJ2-6; D ambiguous. The source was PBMCs from the stem cell graft donor, collected from the stem cell graft. The CDR3 DNA is TGTGCCGTGGCCTGGAGCGATTCCCCCTCTGGGGCCAACGTCCTGACTTTC. Its translation is CAVAWSDSPSGANVLTF.